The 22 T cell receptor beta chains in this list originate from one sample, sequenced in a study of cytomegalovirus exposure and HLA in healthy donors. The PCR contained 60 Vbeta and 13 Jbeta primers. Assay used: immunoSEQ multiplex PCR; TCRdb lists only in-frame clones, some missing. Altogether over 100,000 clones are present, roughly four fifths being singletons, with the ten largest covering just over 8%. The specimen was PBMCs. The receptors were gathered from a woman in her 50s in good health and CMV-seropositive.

CDR3 coding DNA: TGTGCCAGCAGGCAGTGGCGGGAGCCGGGCAATGAGCAGTTCTTC. Its protein is CASRQWREPGNEQFF. The chain has TRBV11-2 and TRBJ2-1, with TRBD2 matching over 7 bases. In germline, CDR1 is SGHAT, CDR2 FQNNGV. This CDR3 contains 15 residues. V trimming: 6 bases; J trimming: 6 bases; junction bases outside the gene matches: 11.

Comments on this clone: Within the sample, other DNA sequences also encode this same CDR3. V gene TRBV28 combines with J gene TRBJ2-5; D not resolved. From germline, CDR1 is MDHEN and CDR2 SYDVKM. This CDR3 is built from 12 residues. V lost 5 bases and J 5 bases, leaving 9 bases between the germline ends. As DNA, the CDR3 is TGTGCCAGCAGTCCCCAGTCGGAGACCCAGTACTTC. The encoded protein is CASSPQSETQYF. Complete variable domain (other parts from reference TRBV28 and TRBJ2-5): DVKVTQSSRYLVKRTGEKVFLECVQDMDHENMFWYRQDPGLGLRLIYFSYDVKMKEKGDIPEGYSVSREKKERFSLILESASTNQTSMYLCASSPQSETQYFGPGTRLLVL.

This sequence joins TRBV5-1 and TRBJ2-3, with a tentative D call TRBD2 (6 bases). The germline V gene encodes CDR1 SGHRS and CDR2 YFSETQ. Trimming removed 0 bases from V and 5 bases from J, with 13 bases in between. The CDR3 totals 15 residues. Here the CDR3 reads CASSLESGGVDTQYF. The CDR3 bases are TGCGCCAGCAGCTTGGAGTCCGGCGGGGTAGATACGCAGTATTTT.

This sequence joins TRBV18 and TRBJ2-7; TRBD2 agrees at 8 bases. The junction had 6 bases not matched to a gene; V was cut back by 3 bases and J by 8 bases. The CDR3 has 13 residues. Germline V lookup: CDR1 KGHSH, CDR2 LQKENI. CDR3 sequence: CASSPDAGGQQYF. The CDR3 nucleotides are TGTGCCAGCTCACCTGACGCGGGGGGTCAGCAGTACTTC.

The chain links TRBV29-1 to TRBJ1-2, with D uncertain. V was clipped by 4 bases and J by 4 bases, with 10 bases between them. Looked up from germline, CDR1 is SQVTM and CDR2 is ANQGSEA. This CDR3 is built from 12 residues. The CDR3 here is CSVAENSYGYTF. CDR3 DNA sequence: TGCAGCGTTGCCGAGAATTCCTATGGCTACACCTTC.

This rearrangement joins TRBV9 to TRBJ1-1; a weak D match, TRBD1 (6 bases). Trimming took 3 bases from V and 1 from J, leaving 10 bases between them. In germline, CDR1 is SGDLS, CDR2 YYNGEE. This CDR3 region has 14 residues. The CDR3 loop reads CASSALDRNTEAFF. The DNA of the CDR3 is TGTGCCAGCAGCGCCCTGGACAGGAACACTGAAGCTTTCTTT.

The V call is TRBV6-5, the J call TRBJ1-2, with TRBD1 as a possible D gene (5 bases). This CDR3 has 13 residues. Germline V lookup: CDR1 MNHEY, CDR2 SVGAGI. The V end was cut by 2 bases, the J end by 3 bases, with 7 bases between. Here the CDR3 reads CASSYDSDYGYTF. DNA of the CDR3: TGTGCCAGCAGTTACGACAGCGACTATGGCTACACCTTC.

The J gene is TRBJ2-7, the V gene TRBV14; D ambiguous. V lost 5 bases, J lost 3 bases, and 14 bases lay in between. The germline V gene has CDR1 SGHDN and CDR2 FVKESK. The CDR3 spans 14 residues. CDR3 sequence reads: CASSLREYYYEQYF. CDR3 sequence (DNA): TGTGCCAGCAGCTTAAGAGAATATTACTACGAGCAGTACTTC.

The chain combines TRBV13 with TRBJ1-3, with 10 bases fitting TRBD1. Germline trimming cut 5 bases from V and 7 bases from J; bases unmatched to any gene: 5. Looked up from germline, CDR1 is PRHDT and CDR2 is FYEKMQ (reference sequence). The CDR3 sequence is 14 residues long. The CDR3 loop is CASSPPDRGNTIYF. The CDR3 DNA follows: TGTGCCAGCAGCCCCCCGGACAGGGGGAACACCATATATTTT.

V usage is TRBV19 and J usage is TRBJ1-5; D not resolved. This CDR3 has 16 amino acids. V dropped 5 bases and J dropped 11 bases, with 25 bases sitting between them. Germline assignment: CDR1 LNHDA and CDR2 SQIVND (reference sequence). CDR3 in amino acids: CASSRFGRGSFGAQHF. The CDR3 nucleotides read TGTGCCAGTAGTCGGTTCGGACGGGGATCGTTTGGAGCCCAGCATTTT.

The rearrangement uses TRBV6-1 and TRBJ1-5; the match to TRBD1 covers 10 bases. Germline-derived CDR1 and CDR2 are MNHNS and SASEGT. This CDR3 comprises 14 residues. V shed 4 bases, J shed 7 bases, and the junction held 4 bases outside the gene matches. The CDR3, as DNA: TGTGCCAGCAGTGGGGGGACAGGGGAACAGCCCCAGCATTTT. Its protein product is CASSGGTGEQPQHF.

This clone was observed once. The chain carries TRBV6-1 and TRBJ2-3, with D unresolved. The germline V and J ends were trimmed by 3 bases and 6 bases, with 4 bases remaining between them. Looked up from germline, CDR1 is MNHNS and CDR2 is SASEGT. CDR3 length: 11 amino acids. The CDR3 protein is CASSERDTQYF. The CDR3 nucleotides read TGTGCCAGCAGTGAGCGGGATACGCAGTATTTT.

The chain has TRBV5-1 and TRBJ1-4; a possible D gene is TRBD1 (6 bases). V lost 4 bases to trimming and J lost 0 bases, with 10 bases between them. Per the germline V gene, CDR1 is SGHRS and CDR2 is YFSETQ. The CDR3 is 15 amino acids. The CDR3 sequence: CASSPGASTNEKLFF. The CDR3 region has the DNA TGCGCCAGCAGCCCAGGGGCTTCAACTAATGAAAAACTGTTTTTT.

CDR3 sequence: CASSMGWGGGANVLTF. In nucleotides, the CDR3 is TGTGCCAGTAGTATGGGGTGGGGAGGTGGGGCCAACGTCCTGACTTTC. The rearrangement links TRBV19 to TRBJ2-6; a weak D match, TRBD2 (6 bases). Trimming shortened V by 3 bases and J by 3 bases, and 12 bases separated the two germline ends. This CDR3 comprises 16 residues. Germline V gene data show CDR1 as LNHDA and CDR2 as SQIVND (reference sequence).

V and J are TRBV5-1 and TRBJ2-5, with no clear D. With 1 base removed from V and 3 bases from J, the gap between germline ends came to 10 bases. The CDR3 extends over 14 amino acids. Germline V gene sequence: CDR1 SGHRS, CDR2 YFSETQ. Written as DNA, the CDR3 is TGCGCCAGCAGCTTGAACACAGCCGAAGAGACCCAGTACTTC. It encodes CASSLNTAEETQYF.

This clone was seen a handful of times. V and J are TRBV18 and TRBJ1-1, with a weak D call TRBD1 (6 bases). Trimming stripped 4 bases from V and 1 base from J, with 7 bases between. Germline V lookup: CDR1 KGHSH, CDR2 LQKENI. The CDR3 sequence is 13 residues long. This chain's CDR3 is CASSQGGNTEAFF. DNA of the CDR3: TGTGCCAGCTCACAAGGGGGGAACACTGAAGCTTTCTTT.

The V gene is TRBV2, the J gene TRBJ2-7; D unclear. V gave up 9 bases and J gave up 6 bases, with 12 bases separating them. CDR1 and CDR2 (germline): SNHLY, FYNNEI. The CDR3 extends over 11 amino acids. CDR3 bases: TGTGCCAGTGCCACCTTCGGCGAGCAGTACTTC. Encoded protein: CASATFGEQYF. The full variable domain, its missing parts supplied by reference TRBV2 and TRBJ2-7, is EPEVTQTPSHQVTQMGQEVILRCVPISNHLYFYWYRQILGQKVEFLVSFYNNEISEKSEIFDDQFSVERPDGSNFTLKIRSTKLEDSAMYFCASATFGEQYFGPGTRLTVT.

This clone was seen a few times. DNA of the CDR3: TGTGCCAGCAGCTTAACTGGGCAGTCTAATAGCAATCAGCCCCAGCATTTT. Its protein is CASSLTGQSNSNQPQHF. This chain links TRBV11-2 with TRBJ1-5, with D hard to call. CDR1 and CDR2 from the germline V gene are SGHAT and FQNNGV. This CDR3 region has 17 residues. V lost 2 bases and J lost 0, with 14 bases in between.

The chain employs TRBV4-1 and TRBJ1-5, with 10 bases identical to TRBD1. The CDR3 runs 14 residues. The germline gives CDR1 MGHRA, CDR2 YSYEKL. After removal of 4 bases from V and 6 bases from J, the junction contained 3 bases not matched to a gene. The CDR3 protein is CASSLGQGFQPQHF. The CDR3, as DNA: TGCGCCAGCAGCCTGGGACAGGGGTTTCAGCCCCAGCATTTT.

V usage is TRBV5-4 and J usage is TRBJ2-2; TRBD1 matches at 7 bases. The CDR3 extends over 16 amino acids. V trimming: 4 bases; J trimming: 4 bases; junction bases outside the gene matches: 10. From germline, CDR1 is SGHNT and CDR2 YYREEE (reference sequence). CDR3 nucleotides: TGTGCCAGCAGCGACCTTCGACAGGGCCCCACCGGGGAGCTGTTTTTT. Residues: CASSDLRQGPTGELFF.

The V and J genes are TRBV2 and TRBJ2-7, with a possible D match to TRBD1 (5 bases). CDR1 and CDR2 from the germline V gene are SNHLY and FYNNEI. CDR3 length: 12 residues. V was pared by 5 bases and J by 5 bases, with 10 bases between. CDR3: CASSPQTDEQYF. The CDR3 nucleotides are TGTGCCAGCAGTCCTCAGACAGACGAGCAGTACTTC.

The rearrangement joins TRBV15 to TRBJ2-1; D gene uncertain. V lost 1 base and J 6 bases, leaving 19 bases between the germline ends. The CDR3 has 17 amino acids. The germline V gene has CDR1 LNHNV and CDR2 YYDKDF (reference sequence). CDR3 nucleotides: TGTGCCACCAGCAGAGTGGCGATGGTTGCGGCGGTCAATGAGCAGTTCTTC. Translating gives CATSRVAMVAAVNEQFF. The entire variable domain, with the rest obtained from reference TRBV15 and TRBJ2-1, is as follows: DAMVIQNPRYQVTQFGKPVTLSCSQTLNHNVMYWYQQKSSQAPKLLFHYYDKDFNNEADTPDNFQSRRPNTSFCFLDIRSPGLGDTAMYLCATSRVAMVAAVNEQFFGPGTRLTVL.